This paragraph covers one T cell receptor (beta chain) sequence. As yet, its antigen is unknown. The CDR3 has 12 residues. CDR1 is DFQATT, CDR2 SNEGSKA, per germline (reference sequence). RNA in amounts of roughly 0.5 to 1 ug was reverse transcribed with random hexamers. It was immunoSEQ multiplex PCR that amplified TCR beta CDR3 across 54 Vbeta and 13 Jbeta. Each CDR3 protein gets one entry after TCRdb re-called the immunoSEQ multiplex PCR reads with MiXCR. The sample lists approximately 300,000 distinct CDR3 sequences; roughly 85% were seen once. The data belong to a study of CD8 T cells in Susac syndrome. Study-level points and caveats: That the number of individuals in its TCR sequencing and HLA analysis was relatively small was acknowledged by the study.

The study used treatment-naive patients who had stable or active relapsing-remitting disease as multiple sclerosis controls. The receptor's source is a human donor with multiple sclerosis. The rearrangement uses TRBV20-1 and TRBJ1-1; 12 positions match TRBD1. Sample: CD8+ T cells from PBMCs. CDR3 bases: TGCAGCGGGACAGGGGGCTACGCTGAAGCTTTCTTT. Amino acids: CSGTGGYAEAFF.